This T cell receptor (beta chain) is drawn from a study of T cells in localized non-small cell lung cancer. The CDR3 spans 17 residues. The junction had 4 bases not matched to a gene; V was cut back by 5 bases and J by 0 bases. Germline V gene sequence: CDR1 SGHAT, CDR2 FQDESV (reference sequence). As for this clone: Its antigen is currently unknown.

Using immunoSEQ multiplex PCR, the repertoire was profiled, and TCRdb retains in-frame clones only, with some absent. The sample carries 20,000 to 30,000 clones, around 88% recorded once. Overall study findings and caveats: Maximal T cell clonality occurred in uninvolved adjacent lung, with tumor ranking below it. A single tumor region was sequenced, leaving heterogeneity possible. Longer survival (overall) was linked to higher T cell density in blood. Median detection of top 100 tumor clones in adjacent lung was roughly 61 clones.

The sample consisted of peripheral blood, taken before any cancer treatment. The sequence derives from a female donor at least 60 years old with stage I lung adenocarcinoma. The chain combines TRBV11-1 with TRBJ2-3, with 14 bases matching TRBD2. For the CDR3, the DNA is TGTGCCAGCAGCCGACTAGCGGGGGGGTTTAGCACAGATACGCAGTATTTT. It codes for CASSRLAGGFSTDTQYF.